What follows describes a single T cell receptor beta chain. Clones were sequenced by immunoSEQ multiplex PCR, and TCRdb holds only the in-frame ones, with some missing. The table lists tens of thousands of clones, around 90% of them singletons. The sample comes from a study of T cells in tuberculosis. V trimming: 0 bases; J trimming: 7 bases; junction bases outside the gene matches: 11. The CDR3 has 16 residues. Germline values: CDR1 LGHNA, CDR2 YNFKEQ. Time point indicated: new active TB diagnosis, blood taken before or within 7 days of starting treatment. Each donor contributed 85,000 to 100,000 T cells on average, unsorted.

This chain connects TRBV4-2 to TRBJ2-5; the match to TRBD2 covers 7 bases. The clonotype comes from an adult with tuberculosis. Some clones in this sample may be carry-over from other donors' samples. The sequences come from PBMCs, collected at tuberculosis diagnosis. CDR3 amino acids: CASSQESSGGGGTQYF. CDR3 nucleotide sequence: TGTGCCAGCAGCCAAGAGTCCAGCGGCGGGGGAGGGACCCAGTACTTC.